This T cell receptor (beta chain) is drawn from a study of neurological immune-mediated disorders. Study-level findings and limits: The authors found no clinical or MRI feature associated with the multiple sclerosis repertoire cluster. HTLV-1-associated myelopathy had the most TCR clonal expansion, while multiple sclerosis had the least, a level that fell below healthy controls.

TCRdb recomputed calls from the 5' RACE reads with MiXCR, one row per CDR3 protein. The sample lists roughly 38,000 distinct CDR3 sequences; approximately 2.4% were seen once. Germline CDR1 LGHDT, CDR2 YNNKEL (reference sequence). The CDR3 is made up of 13 amino acids. Trimming left V 5 bases short and J 5 bases short, with 12 bases between. This clonotype has a count of ten or more. No antigen is known for it. 2 million PBMCs stored at -80 C were the source of the unsorted libraries. The sequencing sample was made of PBMCs. This clonotype originated in a man under 40 with multiple sclerosis. The rearrangement joins TRBV3-1 to TRBJ1-1; no firm D call. As DNA, the CDR3 is TGTGCCAGCAGCGCCGGAGGTGGGACTGAAGCTTTCTTT. It is translated as CASSAGGGTEAFF.